The rows below give T cell receptor beta chains drawn from one sample of a study of OX40 agonist ivuxolimab in advanced cancers. Measured with immunoSEQ multiplex PCR; TCRdb has only the in-frame clones, and not every one. In the table there are 50,000 to 65,000 clones, 70% to 90% of which are singletons. The starting material was CD4+ or CD8+ T cells sorted from blood, obtained in a trial of the OX40 agonist ivuxolimab. Every receptor here comes from an adult with an advanced solid tumor such as melanoma, head and neck, liver or kidney cancer. The CDR3 runs from the conserved cysteine through the conserved F or W. The D gene is left open where the match is weak. The size of a clone is reported for some rows only, either as once, few or many, or as a class for expanded clones.

size: .
D: TRBD1
V: TRBV7-3
J: TRBJ1-1
CDR3: CASSLMGQGMNTEAFF
DNA: TGTGCCAGCAGCTTAATGGGACAGGGGATGAACACTGAAGCTTTCTTT

size: .
D: .
V: TRBV28
J: TRBJ2-5
CDR3: CASSSGARETQYF
DNA: TGTGCCAGCAGTTCGGGGGCACGGGAGACCCAGTACTTC

size: .
D: .
V: TRBV18
J: TRBJ1-2
CDR3: CASSRDRNYGYTF
DNA: TGTGCCAGCTCACGCGACAGGAACTATGGCTACACCTTC

size: once
D: TRBD2
V: TRBV7-2
J: TRBJ2-1
CDR3: CASSLAGGLGGSEQFF
DNA: TGTGCCAGCAGCTTAGCGGGGGGGTTGGGAGGCAGCGAGCAGTTCTTC

size: few
D: .
V: TRBV5-1
J: TRBJ2-5
CDR3: CASSGAQYQETQYF
DNA: TGCGCCAGCAGCGGCGCACAGTACCAAGAGACCCAGTACTTC

size: .
D: TRBD2
V: TRBV4-3
J: TRBJ2-2
CDR3: CASSPIGGEPGELFF
DNA: TGCGCCAGCAGCCCCATTGGGGGGGAACCCGGGGAGCTGTTTTTT

size: .
D: .
V: TRBV6-6
J: TRBJ1-1
CDR3: CASSYSKAPGNTEAFF
DNA: TGTGCCAGCAGTTACTCGAAGGCCCCCGGGAACACTGAAGCTTTCTTT

size: few
D: TRBD2
V: TRBV5-1
J: TRBJ2-1
CDR3: CASSPGTSDEQFF
DNA: TGCGCCAGCAGCCCCGGGACTAGCGATGAGCAGTTCTTC

size: .
D: .
V: TRBV7-7
J: TRBJ2-2
CDR3: CASSLAASGELFF
DNA: TGTGCCAGCAGCTTAGCAGCGTCCGGGGAGCTGTTTTTT

size: .
D: .
V: TRBV19
J: TRBJ2-7
CDR3: CASSMVQKEQYF
DNA: TGTGCCAGTAGTATGGTACAGAAAGAGCAGTACTTC

size: .
D: .
V: TRBV30
J: TRBJ2-7
CDR3: CAWSMYSPNSYEQYF
DNA: TGTGCCTGGAGTATGTACAGTCCAAACTCCTACGAGCAGTACTTC

size: .
D: TRBD2
V: TRBV11-2
J: TRBJ2-1
CDR3: CASSLGLAGGFYNEQFF
DNA: TGTGCCAGCAGCTTAGGGCTAGCGGGAGGGTTCTACAATGAGCAGTTCTTC

size: .
D: TRBD1
V: TRBV5-1
J: TRBJ1-3
CDR3: CASSPDRVGNTIYF
DNA: TGCGCCAGCAGTCCCGACAGGGTCGGAAACACCATATATTTT

size: .
D: TRBD2
V: TRBV4-1
J: TRBJ2-3
CDR3: CASSQTLLAGGTDTQYF
DNA: TGCGCCAGCAGCCAAACCCTACTAGCGGGGGGCACAGATACGCAGTATTTT

size: .
D: .
V: TRBV18
J: TRBJ2-2
CDR3: CASSGQNTGELFF
DNA: TGTGCCAGCTCAGGGCAAAACACCGGGGAGCTGTTTTTT

size: once
D: .
V: TRBV7-2
J: TRBJ2-7
CDR3: CASSLRGSEAYEQYF
DNA: TGTGCCAGCAGCTTAAGAGGTAGCGAAGCCTACGAGCAGTACTTC

size: .
D: TRBD2
V: TRBV9
J: TRBJ2-1
CDR3: CASSVEAHLVAGGDEQFF
DNA: TGTGCCAGCAGCGTAGAGGCTCATCTGGTAGCGGGGGGGGATGAGCAGTTCTTC

size: .
D: TRBD1
V: TRBV5-1
J: TRBJ2-2
CDR3: CASSPQGAGTGELFF
DNA: TGTGCCAGCAGCCCGCAGGGGGCGGGCACCGGGGAGCTGTTTTTT

size: .
D: TRBD2
V: TRBV30
J: TRBJ2-7
CDR3: CAWSPAGSGGAEQYF
DNA: TGTGCCTGGAGCCCGGCGGGTAGCGGGGGGGCGGAGCAGTACTTC

size: .
D: .
V: TRBV6-5
J: TRBJ1-2
CDR3: CASSYGAGGIYGYTF
DNA: TGTGCCAGCAGTTACGGGGCAGGTGGGATCTATGGCTACACCTTC

size: .
D: TRBD1
V: TRBV4-3
J: TRBJ1-1
CDR3: CASSQGWGTGGNTEAFF
DNA: TGCGCCAGCAGCCAAGGATGGGGCACAGGGGGCAACACTGAAGCTTTCTTT

size: .
D: TRBD1
V: TRBV6-5
J: TRBJ2-7
CDR3: CASSYKGQVYEQYF
DNA: TGTGCCAGCAGTTACAAGGGACAGGTCTACGAGCAGTACTTC

size: .
D: .
V: TRBV2
J: TRBJ1-1
CDR3: CASSGQIYTEAFF
DNA: TGTGCCAGCAGTGGACAGATATACACTGAAGCTTTCTTT

size: .
D: TRBD2
V: TRBV5-1
J: TRBJ2-5
CDR3: CASSLESSGGAGETQYF
DNA: TGCGCCAGCAGCTTGGAGTCTAGCGGGGGGGCCGGGGAGACCCAGTACTTC

size: .
D: TRBD1
V: TRBV27
J: TRBJ2-7
CDR3: CASSLGTGSSYEQYF
DNA: TGTGCCAGCAGTTTAGGGACAGGGAGCTCCTACGAGCAGTACTTC

size: few
D: .
V: TRBV6-1
J: TRBJ2-1
CDR3: CASSAVGSTTYNEQFF
DNA: TGTGCCAGCAGTGCAGTTGGGAGTACAACCTACAATGAGCAGTTCTTC

size: .
D: .
V: TRBV5-1
J: TRBJ2-1
CDR3: CASSLHSESSYNEQFF
DNA: TGCGCCAGCAGCTTGCATAGCGAGAGCTCCTACAATGAGCAGTTCTTC

size: .
D: .
V: TRBV5-6
J: TRBJ1-1
CDR3: CASSLDLGTEAFF
DNA: TGTGCCAGCAGCCTCGACTTGGGCACTGAAGCTTTCTTT

size: .
D: .
V: TRBV30
J: TRBJ2-3
CDR3: CAWSQGISSTDTQYF
DNA: TGTGCCTGGAGTCAGGGGATATCTAGCACAGATACGCAGTATTTT

size: .
D: .
V: TRBV29-1
J: TRBJ2-3
CDR3: CSVESGADTQYF
DNA: TGCAGCGTTGAGTCAGGTGCAGATACGCAGTATTTT

size: medium-sized
D: TRBD1
V: TRBV19
J: TRBJ1-1
CDR3: CASSLTGENTEAFF
DNA: TGTGCCAGTAGCCTGACAGGGGAAAACACTGAAGCTTTCTTT

size: .
D: TRBD2
V: TRBV7-2
J: TRBJ2-1
CDR3: CASSPTSLAGGLGEQFF
DNA: TGTGCCAGCAGCCCAACCTCGCTAGCGGGGGGGTTGGGTGAGCAGTTCTTC

size: .
D: .
V: TRBV10-3
J: TRBJ2-7
CDR3: CAISELEGWQYF
DNA: TGTGCCATCAGTGAGTTAGAGGGTTGGCAGTACTTC

size: .
D: .
V: TRBV7-8
J: TRBJ2-2
CDR3: CASSFSSGELFF
DNA: TGTGCCAGCAGCTTTTCTAGCGGGGAGCTGTTTTTT

size: .
D: .
V: TRBV2
J: TRBJ1-2
CDR3: CASSEVSPNNYGYTF
DNA: TGTGCCAGCAGTGAAGTCTCTCCGAATAACTATGGCTACACCTTC

size: .
D: TRBD1
V: TRBV7-8
J: TRBJ2-7
CDR3: CASSLVDRGRSEQYF
DNA: TGTGCCAGCAGCTTAGTTGACAGGGGGCGTAGCGAGCAGTACTTC

size: once
D: TRBD1
V: TRBV7-9
J: TRBJ1-5
CDR3: CASSFRDRDDSNQPQHF
DNA: TGTGCCAGCAGCTTTAGGGACAGGGATGATAGCAATCAGCCCCAGCATTTT

size: .
D: .
V: TRBV27
J: TRBJ2-1
CDR3: CASSYRGLGEQFF
DNA: TGTGCCAGCAGTTACCGGGGGTTGGGTGAGCAGTTCTTC

size: .
D: .
V: TRBV30
J: TRBJ1-5
CDR3: CAWSVGGGNQPQHF
DNA: TGTGCCTGGAGTGTAGGAGGTGGCAATCAGCCCCAGCATTTT

size: .
D: TRBD2
V: TRBV7-7
J: TRBJ2-5
CDR3: CASSPGGTNQETQYF
DNA: TGTGCCAGCAGCCCAGGCGGGACTAACCAAGAGACCCAGTACTTC

size: .
D: .
V: TRBV5-6
J: TRBJ1-3
CDR3: CASSLVSGTSGNTIYF
DNA: TGTGCCAGCAGCTTGGTGTCAGGGACCTCTGGAAACACCATATATTTT

size: .
D: .
V: TRBV6-6
J: TRBJ1-5
CDR3: CASSYGISEQPQHF
DNA: TGTGCCAGCAGTTACGGGATCAGTGAACAGCCCCAGCATTTT

size: once
D: .
V: TRBV15
J: TRBJ1-5
CDR3: CATSRAQNSNQPQHF
DNA: TGTGCCACCAGCAGGGCACAAAATAGCAATCAGCCCCAGCATTTT

size: .
D: .
V: TRBV19
J: TRBJ2-4
CDR3: CASSNSGQGVNIQYF
DNA: TGTGCCAGTAGTAATAGCGGTCAGGGGGTGAACATTCAGTACTTC

size: few
D: TRBD1
V: TRBV9
J: TRBJ2-2
CDR3: CASSVGPGGMAGELFF
DNA: TGTGCCAGCAGCGTAGGCCCAGGGGGTATGGCCGGGGAGCTGTTTTTT

size: few
D: TRBD2
V: TRBV5-5
J: TRBJ2-1
CDR3: CASSLVAGDYNEQFF
DNA: TGTGCCAGCAGCTTGGTAGCGGGGGATTACAATGAGCAGTTCTTC

size: .
D: .
V: TRBV21-1
J: TRBJ2-7
CDR3: CASSKGRLWYEQYF
DNA: TGTGCCAGCAGCAAAGGCCGACTGTGGTACGAGCAGTACTTC

size: .
D: TRBD1
V: TRBV4-1
J: TRBJ2-7
CDR3: CASSQTGVGYEQYF
DNA: TGCGCCAGCAGCCAAACAGGGGTGGGCTACGAGCAGTACTTC

size: .
D: .
V: TRBV27
J: TRBJ2-2
CDR3: CASSSIGTRIGAGELFF
DNA: TGTGCCAGCAGTTCGATAGGTACCCGGATTGGGGCCGGGGAGCTGTTTTTT

size: .
D: TRBD2
V: TRBV29-1
J: TRBJ2-1
CDR3: CSVAGLAGRRSYNEQFF
DNA: TGCAGCGTTGCGGGACTAGCGGGGCGACGCTCCTACAATGAGCAGTTCTTC

size: few
D: TRBD2
V: TRBV5-1
J: TRBJ2-1
CDR3: CASSTSTSGGNNEQFF
DNA: TGCGCCAGCAGCACCTCAACTAGCGGGGGTAACAATGAGCAGTTCTTC

size: few
D: .
V: TRBV18
J: TRBJ2-7
CDR3: CASSYRDEQYF
DNA: TGTGCCAGCTCATACAGGGACGAGCAGTACTTC

size: .
D: TRBD2
V: TRBV7-2
J: TRBJ2-4
CDR3: CASSFNPRGVAKNIQYF
DNA: TGTGCCAGCAGCTTTAATCCTCGGGGGGTAGCCAAAAACATTCAGTACTTC

size: .
D: .
V: TRBV7-9
J: TRBJ2-1
CDR3: CASSSGGVSYNEQFF
DNA: TGTGCCAGCAGCTCCGGAGGGGTGTCCTACAATGAGCAGTTCTTC

size: .
D: TRBD2
V: TRBV27
J: TRBJ2-5
CDR3: CASSHRLAGGQETQYF
DNA: TGTGCCAGCAGTCACCGACTAGCGGGGGGTCAAGAGACCCAGTACTTC

size: .
D: TRBD2
V: TRBV5-4
J: TRBJ2-5
CDR3: CASSFVLAGGRETQYF
DNA: TGTGCCAGCAGCTTTGTTTTAGCGGGGGGGAGAGAGACCCAGTACTTC

size: few
D: .
V: TRBV7-2
J: TRBJ2-5
CDR3: CASSPRAGDPRKETQYF
DNA: TGTGCCAGCAGCCCCAGAGCAGGTGACCCTAGAAAAGAGACCCAGTACTTC

size: .
D: TRBD2
V: TRBV7-9
J: TRBJ2-5
CDR3: CASSFPGGPRETQYF
DNA: TGTGCCAGCAGCTTCCCGGGGGGGCCTCGAGAGACCCAGTACTTC

size: .
D: .
V: TRBV28
J: TRBJ2-3
CDR3: CASSPTLAVGTDTQYF
DNA: TGTGCCAGCAGCCCAACCCTCGCAGTGGGGACAGATACGCAGTATTTT